These 29 T cell receptor beta chains were all obtained from the same sample, sequenced in a study of blood T cells in healthy people across ages. Sample-barcoded 5' priming and a J-beta primer mix drove a second PCR of roughly 6 to 12 cycles. TCRdb itself ran the 5' RACE reads through MiXCR, one entry per CDR3 protein. Among about 680,000 distinct CDR3 sequences listed, 49% were seen once. Sequencing was performed on blood. Receptor source: a woman between 55 and 75 years old in good health.

The chain employs TRBV20-1 and TRBJ1-2; a weak D match, TRBD1 (5 bases). Trimming stripped 3 bases from V and 5 bases from J, with 10 bases between. Per germline, CDR1 DFQATT and CDR2 SNEGSKA (reference sequence). The CDR3 has 12 residues. The DNA of the CDR3 is TGCAGTGCTAGTTCGACAGCTTATGGCTACACCTTC. It codes for CSASSTAYGYTF.

The rearrangement uses TRBV20-1 and TRBJ1-6; 8 nucleotides line up with TRBD1. In germline, CDR1 is DFQATT, CDR2 SNEGSKA (reference sequence). Germline trimming cut 1 base from V and 9 bases from J; bases unmatched to any gene: 8. This CDR3 comprises 15 residues. Here the CDR3 reads CSARVRQGASSPLHF. Written as DNA, the CDR3 is TGCAGTGCTAGAGTAAGGCAGGGGGCAAGTTCACCCCTCCACTTT.

This chain links TRBV29-1 with TRBJ1-5; D is unclear. V dropped 4 bases and J dropped 3 bases, with 10 bases sitting between them. The CDR3 length is 13 residues. Germline V gene data show CDR1 as SQVTM and CDR2 as ANQGSEA. The CDR3 reads CSVGFGFNQPQHF. The CDR3 DNA reads TGCAGCGTTGGGTTCGGTTTCAATCAGCCCCAGCATTTT.

This clonotype was counted between two and nine times. The chain recombines TRBV5-4 with TRBJ2-5, with 7 positions matching TRBD1. CDR3 length: 13 amino acids. Germline values: CDR1 SGHNT, CDR2 YYREEE (reference sequence). Trimming cost V 2 bases and J 5 bases; bases outside gene matches: 3. In DNA, the CDR3 is TGTGCCAGCAGCTTCGGGACAGCGGAGACCCAGTACTTC. Translating gives CASSFGTAETQYF.

V gene TRBV7-9 combines with J gene TRBJ2-7; a possible D gene is TRBD2 (6 bases). Between the trimmed V and J ends, which lost 2 bases and 3 bases, there was a span of 26 bases. CDR1 SEHNR and CDR2 FQNEAQ come from the germline V gene (reference sequence). The CDR3 length is 19 residues. CDR3 residues: CASSLKAGHSPLWVYEQYF. DNA of the CDR3: TGTGCCAGCAGCTTAAAGGCGGGGCACAGCCCGCTCTGGGTCTACGAGCAGTACTTC.

This clonotype was counted between two and nine times. The chain has TRBV20-1 and TRBJ2-1, with 8 bases lining up with TRBD2. The V gene end was trimmed by 5 bases and the J gene end by 2 bases; junction bases not matched to a gene: 8. The CDR3 has 15 residues. Germline V lookup: CDR1 DFQATT, CDR2 SNEGSKA (reference sequence). CDR3 sequence: CSAVGTRFPYNEQFF. The CDR3 DNA sequence: TGCAGTGCTGTCGGGACTAGGTTCCCCTACAATGAGCAGTTCTTC.

J is TRBJ2-7 and V is TRBV5-5, with D maybe TRBD2 (5 bases). This CDR3 comprises 13 residues. The germline V gene has CDR1 SGHKS and CDR2 YYEKEE (reference sequence). V was trimmed by 6 bases and J by 7 bases, leaving 17 bases between them. In nucleotides, the CDR3 is TGTGCCAGCACCTCCAGCTGGAGGATTGAGCAGTACTTC. Encoded protein: CASTSSWRIEQYF.

Here the CDR3 reads CATGASRSPLHF. As DNA, the CDR3 is TGTGCCACCGGGGCCTCGAGGTCACCCCTCCACTTT. The chain employs TRBV10-3 and TRBJ1-6; tentative D call: TRBD1 (5 bases). The CDR3 runs 12 residues. The germline V gene encodes CDR1 ENHRY and CDR2 SYGVKD. With 10 bases removed from V and 10 bases from J, the gap between germline ends came to 14 bases.

The chain couples TRBV10-3 to TRBJ1-5, with TRBD1 as a possible D gene (5 bases). The V and J ends lost 1 base and 7 bases respectively, with 14 bases between them. The germline V gene has CDR1 ENHRY and CDR2 SYGVKD. The CDR3 totals 15 residues. CDR3 amino acids: CAISEYSGRGQPQHF. The CDR3, as DNA: TGTGCCATCAGTGAGTACTCCGGGAGGGGACAGCCCCAGCATTTT.

The sample holds a few counts of this clonotype. The chain has TRBV29-1 and TRBJ1-2, with D possibly TRBD1 on 6 matching bases. The germline CDR1 and CDR2 sequences are SQVTM and ANQGSEA. The ends were cut back, 7 bases at V and 6 bases at J, with 9 bases in the middle. This CDR3 comprises 10 residues. Written as DNA, the CDR3 is TGCAGCGCCGGGACAAATGGCTACACCTTC. Protein product: CSAGTNGYTF.

The chain joins TRBV5-5 to TRBJ1-2; D remains unclear. V lost 0 bases, J lost 3 bases, and 9 bases lay in between. Germline V gene lookup returns CDR1 SGHKS and CDR2 YYEKEE (reference sequence). The CDR3 is 14 residues long. CDR3 loop: CASSLDASHYGYTF. CDR3 bases: TGTGCCAGCAGCTTGGACGCATCCCACTATGGCTACACCTTC.

The chain carries TRBV7-2 and TRBJ2-3; no clear D gene. This CDR3 contains 13 residues. Trimming cost V 5 bases and J 2 bases, with 8 bases left between them. Germline V lookup: CDR1 SGHTA, CDR2 FQGNSA. CDR3 protein: CASSRPLTDTQYF. The CDR3 DNA reads TGTGCCAGCAGCAGACCCCTCACAGATACGCAGTATTTT.

In its sample, this clonotype was seen a few times. The rearrangement links TRBV5-1 to TRBJ1-5, with a possible D match to TRBD1 (5 bases). Trimming left V 0 bases short and J 0 bases short, with 7 bases between. CDR1 is SGHRS, CDR2 YFSETQ, per germline. The CDR3 is made up of 15 amino acids. The CDR3 loop reads CASSLAGDSNQPQHF. As DNA, the CDR3 is TGCGCCAGCAGCTTGGCGGGGGATAGCAATCAGCCCCAGCATTTT. Using reference TRBV5-1 and TRBJ1-5 for the parts outside the CDR3, the full variable domain is KAGVTQTPRYLIKTRGQQVTLSCSPISGHRSVSWYQQTPGQGLQFLFEYFSETQRNKGNFPGRFSGRQFSNSRSEMNVSTLELGDSALYLCASSLAGDSNQPQHFGDGTRLSIL.

As DNA, the CDR3 is TGCGCCAGCAGTATTCGTACGGGAGGATCGAACAATGAGCAGTTCTTC. It encodes CASSIRTGGSNNEQFF. The chain is built from TRBV5-1 and TRBJ2-1; 7 bases match TRBD2. J was trimmed by 5 bases and V by 5 bases; bases with no gene match: 13. Per the germline V gene, CDR1 is SGHRS and CDR2 is YFSETQ. The CDR3 has 16 residues.

This clonotype was seen a handful of times. The chain has TRBV12-3 or TRBV12-4 and TRBJ2-3, with 8 bases matching TRBD2. The CDR3 is 12 amino acids. J lost 9 bases, V lost 5 bases, and 4 bases had no gene match. CDR3 nucleotides: TGTGCCAGCAGTCTAGGGACTAGGACGCAGTATTTT. Its translation: CASSLGTRTQYF.

The chain employs TRBV29-1 and TRBJ2-1; D remains ambiguous. The ends were cut back, 3 bases at V and 5 bases at J, with 8 bases in the middle. Germline V CDR1 and CDR2: SQVTM, ANQGSEA. The CDR3 covers 12 residues. The CDR3 region is CSVDLLNNEQFF. CDR3 DNA sequence: TGCAGCGTTGATCTCCTCAACAATGAGCAGTTCTTC.

In its sample, this clonotype was seen a few times. The V and J genes are TRBV4-3 and TRBJ2-1, with TRBD2 matching over 8 bases. Germline loops: CDR1 LGHNA, CDR2 YSLEER. V was pared by 0 bases and J by 8 bases, with 12 bases of the junction left unmatched. This CDR3 comprises 17 residues. The chain's CDR3 is CASSQDFTSGGVDEQFF. The DNA for the CDR3 is TGCGCCAGCAGCCAAGATTTTACTAGCGGAGGGGTGGATGAGCAGTTCTTC.

The sample holds a few counts of this clonotype. The chain uses TRBV29-1 and TRBJ2-7; D not certain. The CDR3 contains 13 residues. Germline CDR1 reads SQVTM; CDR2 reads ANQGSEA. Trimming took off 4 bases at V and 3 bases at J, with 13 bases between the two ends. The CDR3 nucleotides are TGCAGCGTTGTTGCCGGGTTCAGCTACGAGCAGTACTTC. Translation: CSVVAGFSYEQYF.

The rearrangement uses TRBV6-5 and TRBJ2-7; 9 bases fit TRBD1. The germline V gene encodes CDR1 MNHEY and CDR2 SVGAGI. V shed 7 bases and J 5 bases; nucleotides not matched to a gene: 9. This CDR3 spans 14 amino acids. CDR3 DNA: TGTGCCAGCAACACAGGGGGCAATACTAACGAGCAGTACTTC. It translates to CASNTGGNTNEQYF.

This chain connects TRBV20-1 to TRBJ2-3; D remains unclear. Germline CDR1 reads DFQATT; CDR2 reads SNEGSKA (reference sequence). The CDR3 consists of 14 residues. V was trimmed by 1 base and J by 2 bases, leaving 10 bases between them. DNA for the CDR3: TGCAGTGCTAGAGGGACCCCTGACACAGATACGCAGTATTTT. It is translated as CSARGTPDTDTQYF.

The chain couples TRBV7-2 to TRBJ2-1; D could derive from TRBD1 or TRBD2 (6 bases each). V dropped 2 bases and J dropped 7 bases, with 15 bases sitting between them. Germline lookup yields CDR1 SGHTA and CDR2 FQGNSA. This CDR3 is built from 15 residues. In DNA, the CDR3 is TGTGCCAGCAGCTTAAGGGGGGACACCTTGAATGAGCAGTTCTTC. Translating gives CASSLRGDTLNEQFF.

This chain connects TRBV27 to TRBJ2-1; D is unclear. The germline V gene has CDR1 MNHEY and CDR2 SMNVEV (reference sequence). The V and J ends lost 6 bases and 6 bases respectively, with 6 bases between them. This CDR3 comprises 11 residues. CDR3 coding DNA: TGTGCCAGCAGGGCCCTCAATGAGCAGTTCTTC. This gives the protein CASRALNEQFF.

The CDR3 DNA sequence: TGCAGTGCCACAGCCACCGGGACAGGGTCCTACGAGCAGTACTTC. Translation gives CSATATGTGSYEQYF. The chain joins TRBV20-1 to TRBJ2-7; 9 bases are shared with TRBD1. V was pared by 6 bases and J by 1 base, with 10 bases of the junction left unmatched. The CDR3 sequence is 15 residues long. Germline loops: CDR1 DFQATT, CDR2 SNEGSKA (reference sequence).

In its sample, this clonotype was seen a few times. The V call is TRBV20-1, the J call TRBJ2-3, with a tentative D call TRBD2 (5 bases). The CDR3 extends over 13 amino acids. V lost 5 bases to trimming and J lost 4 bases, with 13 bases between them. The germline gives CDR1 DFQATT, CDR2 SNEGSKA (reference sequence). CDR3: CSAFPLGSDTQYF. CDR3 bases: TGCAGTGCTTTTCCACTAGGCTCAGATACGCAGTATTTT.

This clonotype was detected only a few times. V gene TRBV7-9 combines with J gene TRBJ2-1; tentative D call: TRBD2 (6 bases). The CDR3 length is 14 residues. The ends were cut back, 5 bases at V and 7 bases at J, with 15 bases in the middle. Looked up from germline, CDR1 is SEHNR and CDR2 is FQNEAQ (reference sequence). Here the CDR3 DNA reads TGTGCCAGCAGCCCACGTCCGGGGGAGAATGAGCAGTTCTTC. It encodes CASSPRPGENEQFF.

In its sample, this clonotype was seen many times. This rearrangement joins TRBV2 to TRBJ2-7; D not resolved. The V gene's germline CDR1 is SNHLY and CDR2 FYNNEI. The ends were cut back, 6 bases at V and 6 bases at J, with 15 bases in the middle. The CDR3 has 13 amino acids. Here the CDR3 DNA reads TGTGCCAGCAGCGCTGTTTCGGTGGGCGAGCAGTACTTC. Translated: CASSAVSVGEQYF.

This chain uses TRBV7-9 with TRBJ2-5; no clear D gene. In germline, CDR1 is SEHNR, CDR2 FQNEAQ (reference sequence). V dropped 3 bases and J dropped 5 bases, with 10 bases sitting between them. The CDR3 runs 13 residues. CDR3 region: CASSFGPRETQYF. In DNA form, the CDR3 reads TGTGCCAGCAGCTTCGGGCCGCGGGAGACCCAGTACTTC. The complete variable domain, with remaining parts taken from reference TRBV7-9 and TRBJ2-5, reads DTGVSQNPRHKITKRGQNVTFRCDPISEHNRLYWYRQTLGQGPEFLTYFQNEAQLEKSRLLSDRFSAERPKGSFSTLEIQRTEQGDSAMYLCASSFGPRETQYFGPGTRLLVL.

The rearrangement joins TRBV2 to TRBJ2-3, with 8 bases identical to TRBD1. The CDR3 totals 15 residues. The germline V gene has CDR1 SNHLY and CDR2 FYNNEI. V dropped 4 bases and J dropped 4; count of bases not matched to a gene: 7. The DNA of the CDR3 is TGTGCCAGCAGTGGCCAGGACAGGGTTCCAGATACGCAGTATTTT. It codes for CASSGQDRVPDTQYF.

The chain couples TRBV11-2 to TRBJ2-5; D is perhaps TRBD2 (6 bases). The DNA end is a closer match to TRBJ2-7, so the J assignment may be wrong. The CDR3 is 16 residues long. Per the germline V gene, CDR1 is SGHAT and CDR2 is FQNNGV. DNA of the CDR3: TGTGCCAGCAGCTTAACGGCGGGAATGGGGTACTACGAGCAGTACTTC. Protein sequence: CASSLTAGMGYYEQYF.